The rows below give T cell receptor beta chains drawn from one sample of a study of shared clonotypes between healthy human individuals. Assay used: immunoSEQ multiplex PCR; TCRdb lists only in-frame clones, some missing. The sample records 2,500,000 or so clones, roughly nine tenths being singletons. The sample was naive CD4+ T cells sorted from blood. These receptors were taken from a man aged 18-30 years in good health. CDR3s include the opening cysteine and the closing phenylalanine or tryptophan. Each record gives: CDR3 length, J gene, V gene, D gene, clone size, CDR3 DNA, CDR3 protein. D genes are given only for firm matches. The size entry is marked missing in some rows and otherwise reads once, few, many or a size class.

18	TRBJ2-4	TRBV7-2	TRBD2	-	TGTGCCAGCAGTCTTGGACTAGCGGAGTCTCTAGCCAAAAACATTCAGTACTTC	CASSLGLAESLAKNIQYF
15	TRBJ1-1	TRBV15	-	few	TGTGCCACCAGCAGCTGGTCGGGGACGAACACTGAAGCTTTCTTT	CATSSWSGTNTEAFF
16	TRBJ2-5	TRBV4-3	TRBD2	-	TGCGCCAGCAGCCTAGGGACTAGCGGGGTACAAGAGACCCAGTACTTC	CASSLGTSGVQETQYF
12	TRBJ2-2	TRBV11-2	-	-	TGTGCCAGCAGTAACCTACCCGGGGAGCTGTTTTTT	CASSNLPGELFF
12	TRBJ1-2	TRBV7-9	-	-	TGTGCCAGCAGCTTATCAGGCAGTGGCTACACCTTC	CASSLSGSGYTF
15	TRBJ1-6	TRBV19	-	-	TGTGCCAGCAGAATTGACATCTCCTATAATTCACCCCTCCACTTT	CASRIDISYNSPLHF
14	TRBJ2-7	TRBV5-1	-	-	TGCGCCAGCAGCTCGGACTCCTGGCGAGGCGAGCAGTACTTC	CASSSDSWRGEQYF
16	TRBJ2-3	TRBV10-1	TRBD2	-	TGCGCCAGCAGTGAGTTGGGGGGGAGCCTCACAGATACGCAGTATTTT	CASSELGGSLTDTQYF
17	TRBJ2-2	TRBV1	-	-	TGCACCACCCCCCCGGGTTTTTTCAGGGAGGTCACCGGGGAGCTGTTTTTT	CTTPPGFFREVTGELFF
14	TRBJ1-2	TRBV5-4	TRBD1	-	TGTGCCAGCAGCTTCCCTGACAGGGGGGCGAGCTACACCTTC	CASSFPDRGASYTF
11	TRBJ2-7	TRBV6-5	-	-	TGTGCCAGCAGCGACTTATACGAGCAGTACTTC	CASSDLYEQYF
13	TRBJ2-5	TRBV5-1	-	-	TGCGCCAGCAGCGTCCCACCGGCAGAGACCCAGTACTTC	CASSVPPAETQYF
15	TRBJ2-5	TRBV5-1	TRBD2	-	TGCGCCAGCAGCTTGGTTAGCGGGGGACAAGAGACCCAGTACTTC	CASSLVSGGQETQYF
19	TRBJ2-3	TRBV7-2	TRBD2	-	TGTGCCAGCAGCTTAGTCAGGCTAGCGGGGGGCCAACCCACAGATACGCAGTATTTT	CASSLVRLAGGQPTDTQYF
14	TRBJ2-1	TRBV7-9	TRBD2	-	TGTGCCAGCAGCCCCCGACTAGCGTACAATGAGCAGTTCTTC	CASSPRLAYNEQFF